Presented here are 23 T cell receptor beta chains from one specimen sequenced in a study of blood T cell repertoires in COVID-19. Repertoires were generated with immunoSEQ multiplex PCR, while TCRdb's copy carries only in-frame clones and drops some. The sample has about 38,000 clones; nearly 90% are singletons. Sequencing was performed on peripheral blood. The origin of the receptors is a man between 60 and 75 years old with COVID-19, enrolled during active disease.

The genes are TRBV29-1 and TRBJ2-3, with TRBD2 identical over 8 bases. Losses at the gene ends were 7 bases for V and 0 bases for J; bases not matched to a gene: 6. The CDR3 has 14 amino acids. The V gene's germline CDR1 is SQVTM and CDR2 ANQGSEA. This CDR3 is CSAAPSGSTDTQYF. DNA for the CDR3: TGCAGCGCCGCGCCTAGCGGGAGCACAGATACGCAGTATTTT.

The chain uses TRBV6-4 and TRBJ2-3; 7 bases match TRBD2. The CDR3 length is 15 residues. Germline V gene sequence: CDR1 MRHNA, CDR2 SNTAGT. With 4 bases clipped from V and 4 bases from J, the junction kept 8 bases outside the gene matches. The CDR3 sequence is CASSASGVGADTQYF. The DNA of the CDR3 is TGTGCCAGCAGTGCGAGCGGGGTGGGAGCAGATACGCAGTATTTT.

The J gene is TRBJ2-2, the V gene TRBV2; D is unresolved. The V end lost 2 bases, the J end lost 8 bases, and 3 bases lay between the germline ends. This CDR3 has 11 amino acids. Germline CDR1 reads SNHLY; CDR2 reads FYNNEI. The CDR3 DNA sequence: TGTGCCAGCAGTGAACGGGGGGAGCTGTTTTTT. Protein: CASSERGELFF.

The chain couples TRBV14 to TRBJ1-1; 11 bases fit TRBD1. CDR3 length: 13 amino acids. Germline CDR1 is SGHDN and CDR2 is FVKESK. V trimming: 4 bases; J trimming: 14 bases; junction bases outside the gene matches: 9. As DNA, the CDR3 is TGTGCCAGCAGCCCTCGGACAGGGGGCGGTCTCTTCTTT. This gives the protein CASSPRTGGGLFF.

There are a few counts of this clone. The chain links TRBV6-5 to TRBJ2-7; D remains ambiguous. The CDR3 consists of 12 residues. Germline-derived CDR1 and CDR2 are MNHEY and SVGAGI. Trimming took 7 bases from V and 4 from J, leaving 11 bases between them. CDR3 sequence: CASTNPTYEQYF. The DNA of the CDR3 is TGTGCCAGCACAAACCCTACGTACGAGCAGTACTTC.

CDR3 coding DNA: TGTGCCAGCAGGAAGACAGGGACGAACACTGAAGCTTTCTTT. The encoded protein is CASRKTGTNTEAFF. The chain is built from TRBV6-5 and TRBJ1-1; 7 bases match TRBD1. J lost 1 base, V lost 6 bases, and 5 bases had no gene match. The CDR3 totals 14 residues. Germline V gene sequence: CDR1 MNHEY, CDR2 SVGAGI.

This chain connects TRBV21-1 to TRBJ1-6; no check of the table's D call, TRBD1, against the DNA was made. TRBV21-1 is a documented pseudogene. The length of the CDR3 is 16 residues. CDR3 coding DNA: TGTGCCAGCAGCAAAGAGAGCGACAGGATCGGATCACCCCTCCACTTT. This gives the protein CASSKESDRIGSPLHF.

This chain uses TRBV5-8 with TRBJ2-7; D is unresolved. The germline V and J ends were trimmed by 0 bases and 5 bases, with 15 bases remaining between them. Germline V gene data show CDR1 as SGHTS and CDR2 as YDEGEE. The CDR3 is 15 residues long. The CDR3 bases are TGTGCCAGCAGCTTGGTCGGCCGAGAGGTTGACGAGCAGTACTTC. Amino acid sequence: CASSLVGREVDEQYF. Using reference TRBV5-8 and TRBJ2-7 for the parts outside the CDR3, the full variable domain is EAGVTQSPTHLIKTRGQQATLRCSPISGHTSVYWYQQALGLGLQFLLWYDEGEERNRGNFPPRFSGRQFPNYSSELNVNALELEDSALYLCASSLVGREVDEQYFGPGTRLTVT.

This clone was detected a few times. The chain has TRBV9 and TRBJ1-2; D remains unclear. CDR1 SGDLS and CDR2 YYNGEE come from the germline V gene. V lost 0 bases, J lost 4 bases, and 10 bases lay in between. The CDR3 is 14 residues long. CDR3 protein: CASSVDQVGYGYTF. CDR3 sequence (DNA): TGTGCCAGCAGCGTAGATCAGGTTGGCTATGGCTACACCTTC.

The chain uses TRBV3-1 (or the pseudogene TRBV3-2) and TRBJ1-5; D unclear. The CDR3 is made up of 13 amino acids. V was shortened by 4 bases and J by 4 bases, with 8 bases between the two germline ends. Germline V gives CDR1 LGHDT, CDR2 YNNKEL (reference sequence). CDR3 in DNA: TGTGCCAGCAGCCCTGGGCCGAATCAGCCCCAGCATTTT. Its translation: CASSPGPNQPQHF.

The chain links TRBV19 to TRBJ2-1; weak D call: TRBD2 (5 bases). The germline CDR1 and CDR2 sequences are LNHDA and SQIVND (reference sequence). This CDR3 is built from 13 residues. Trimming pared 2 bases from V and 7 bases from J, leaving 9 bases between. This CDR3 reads CASSIMEENEQFF. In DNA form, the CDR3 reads TGTGCCAGTAGTATAATGGAGGAAAATGAGCAGTTCTTC.

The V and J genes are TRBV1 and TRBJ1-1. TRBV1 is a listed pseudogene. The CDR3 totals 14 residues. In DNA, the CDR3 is TGCACCAGCAGCCAAGACCCCTTTCGGACTGAAGCTTTCTTT. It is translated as CTSSQDPFRTEAFF.

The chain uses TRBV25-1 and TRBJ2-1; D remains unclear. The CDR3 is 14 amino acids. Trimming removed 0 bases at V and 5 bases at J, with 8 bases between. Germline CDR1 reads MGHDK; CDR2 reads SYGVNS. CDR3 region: CASSEYLTNNEQFF. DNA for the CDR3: TGTGCCAGCAGTGAATATCTCACAAACAATGAGCAGTTCTTC.

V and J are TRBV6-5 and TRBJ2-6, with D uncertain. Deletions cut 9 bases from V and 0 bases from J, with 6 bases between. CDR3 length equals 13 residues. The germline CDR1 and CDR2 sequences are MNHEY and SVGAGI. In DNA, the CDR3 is TGTGCCAGTACTGACTCTGGGGCCAACGTCCTGACTTTC. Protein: CASTDSGANVLTF.

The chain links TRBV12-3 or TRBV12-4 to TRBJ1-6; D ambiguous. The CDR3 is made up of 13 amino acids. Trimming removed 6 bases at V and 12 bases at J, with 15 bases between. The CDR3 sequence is CASSPGRVIPLHF. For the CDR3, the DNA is TGTGCCAGCAGCCCCGGGAGGGTTATACCCCTCCACTTT.

CDR3 region: CASSAPLNTGSGNTIYF. DNA of the CDR3: TGTGCCAGCAGCGCCCCCCTCAATACGGGCTCTGGAAACACCATATATTTT. The rearrangement joins TRBV9 to TRBJ1-3; D is unclear. The V gene lost 3 bases and the J gene lost 0 bases, with 16 bases spanning the gap. Germline CDR1 SGDLS, CDR2 YYNGEE. The CDR3 extends over 17 amino acids.

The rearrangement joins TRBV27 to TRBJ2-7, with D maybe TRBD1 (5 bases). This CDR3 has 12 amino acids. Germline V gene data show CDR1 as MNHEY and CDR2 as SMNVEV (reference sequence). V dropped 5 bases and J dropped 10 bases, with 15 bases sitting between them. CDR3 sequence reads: CASSANRLLQYF. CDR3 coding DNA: TGTGCCAGCAGTGCCAACAGGTTACTCCAGTACTTC.

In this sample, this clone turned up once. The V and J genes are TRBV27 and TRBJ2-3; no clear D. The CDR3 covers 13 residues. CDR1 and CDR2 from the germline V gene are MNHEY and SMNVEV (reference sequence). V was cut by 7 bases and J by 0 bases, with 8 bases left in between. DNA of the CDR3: TGTGCCAGCAAGACACCTAGCACAGATACGCAGTATTTT. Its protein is CASKTPSTDTQYF.

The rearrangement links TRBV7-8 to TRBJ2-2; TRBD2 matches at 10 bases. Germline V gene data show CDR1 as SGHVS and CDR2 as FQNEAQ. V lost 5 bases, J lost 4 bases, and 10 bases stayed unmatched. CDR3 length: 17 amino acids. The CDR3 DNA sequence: TGTGCCAGCAGCACCAGCGGGAGGGCCTTTCGCACCGGGGAGCTGTTTTTT. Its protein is CASSTSGRAFRTGELFF.

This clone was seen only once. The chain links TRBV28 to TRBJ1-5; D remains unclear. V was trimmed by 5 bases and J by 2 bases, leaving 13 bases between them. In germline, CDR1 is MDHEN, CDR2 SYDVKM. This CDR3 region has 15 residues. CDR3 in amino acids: CASSKPTVRNQPQHF. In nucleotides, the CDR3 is TGTGCCAGCAGTAAACCAACAGTCCGCAATCAGCCCCAGCATTTT.

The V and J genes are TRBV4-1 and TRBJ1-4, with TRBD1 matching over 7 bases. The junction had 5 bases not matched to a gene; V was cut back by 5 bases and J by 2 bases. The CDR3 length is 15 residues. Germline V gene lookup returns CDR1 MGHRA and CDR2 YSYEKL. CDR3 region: CASSSSGGTNEKLFF. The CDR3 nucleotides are TGCGCCAGCAGCTCGTCAGGGGGGACTAATGAAAAACTGTTTTTT.

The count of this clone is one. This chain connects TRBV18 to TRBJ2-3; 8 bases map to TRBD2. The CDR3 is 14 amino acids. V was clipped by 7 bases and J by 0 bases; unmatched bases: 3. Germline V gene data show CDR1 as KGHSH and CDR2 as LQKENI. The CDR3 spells CASFSGISTDTQYF. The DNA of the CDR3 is TGTGCCAGCTTTAGCGGGATTAGCACAGATACGCAGTATTTT. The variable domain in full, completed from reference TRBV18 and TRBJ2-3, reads NAGVMQNPRHLVRRRGQEARLRCSPMKGHSHVYWYRQLPEEGLKFMVYLQKENIIDESGMPKERFSAEFPKEGPSILRIQQVVRGDSAAYFCASFSGISTDTQYFGPGTRLTVL.

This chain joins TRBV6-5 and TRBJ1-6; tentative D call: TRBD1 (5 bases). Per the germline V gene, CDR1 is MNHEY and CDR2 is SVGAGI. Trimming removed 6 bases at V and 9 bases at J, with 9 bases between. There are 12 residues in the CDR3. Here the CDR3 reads CASRTDLSPLHF. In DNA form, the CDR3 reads TGTGCCAGCAGGACAGACCTTTCACCCCTCCACTTT.